Given below is one TCR beta chain in context. Its specificity is unknown. The record originates from a study of T cell responses to AZD1222 COVID-19 vaccine. Study-wide results and caveats: Only after the peak T cell response were repertoires sampled.

The method was immunoSEQ multiplex PCR; TCRdb's version includes in-frame clones alone and lacks a portion of them. The sample lists approximately 180,000 clones; approximately 92% were seen once. Unmatched junction bases numbered 3, after V lost 1 base and J lost 8 bases. The CDR3 extends over 14 amino acids. Germline V CDR1 and CDR2: LNHNV, YYDKDF (reference sequence). V and J are TRBV15 and TRBJ2-2; 8 bases fit TRBD1. The TCR was taken from an adult who received the MenACWY meningococcal vaccine as a control. The sample consisted of peripheral blood, taken 28 days after the second dose of the MenACWY control vaccine. This CDR3 reads CATSRGQGAGELFF. Here the CDR3 DNA reads TGTGCCACCAGCAGAGGCCAGGGGGCTGGGGAGCTGTTTTTT.